The T cell receptor (beta chain) under discussion was sequenced for a study of neurological immune-mediated disorders. In this sample, this clonotype turned up a few times. Unsorted libraries were generated from 2 million PBMCs held at -80 degrees C. TCRdb reprocessed the 5' RACE reads via MiXCR and lists one record per CDR3 protein. The table has 20,000 to 30,000 distinct CDR3 sequences, 13% seen once. With 2 bases removed from V and 5 bases from J, the gap between germline ends came to 9 bases. Germline CDR1 SGHTA, CDR2 FQGNSA. The CDR3 spans 13 residues. V and J are TRBV7-2 and TRBJ1-1; D unresolved. Sequencing input: PBMCs. This receptor was obtained from a woman aged 55 to 70 with HTLV-1-associated myelopathy (HAM/TSP). Written as DNA, the CDR3 is TGTGCCAGCAGCTTAACAGAGGAGACTGAAGCTTTCTTT. It translates to CASSLTEETEAFF.